This record covers a single T cell receptor (beta chain). Source study methods: Researchers report that nucleated cell counts were estimated from reference gene primer amplification. Profiled with immunoSEQ multiplex PCR; TCRdb holds only in-frame clones, not every one. Clonal size and the V and J genes are those of that table, whereas D and trimming came from the DNA. Found here are about 250,000 clones, around nine tenths of them singletons; the top ten hold approximately 0.94%. The data were taken from a study of blood T cell repertoires in COVID-19. In the study overall: PBMCs, B-cell-depleted T cells, or T cells provided the cDNA or gDNA that made up the material.

Germline values: CDR1 MNHEY, CDR2 SVGAGI. This CDR3 is 13 amino acids long. J gave up 6 bases and V 7 bases, and 6 bases lay outside the gene matches. This TCR came from a woman between 40 and 55 years old who had recovered from COVID-19. The sequenced sample consisted of peripheral blood. The V call is TRBV6-5, the J call TRBJ2-7, with 10 bases matching TRBD2. Written as DNA, the CDR3 is TGTGCCAGCACGATTCTAGCGGGAGTCGAGCAGTACTTC. It yields the protein CASTILAGVEQYF.